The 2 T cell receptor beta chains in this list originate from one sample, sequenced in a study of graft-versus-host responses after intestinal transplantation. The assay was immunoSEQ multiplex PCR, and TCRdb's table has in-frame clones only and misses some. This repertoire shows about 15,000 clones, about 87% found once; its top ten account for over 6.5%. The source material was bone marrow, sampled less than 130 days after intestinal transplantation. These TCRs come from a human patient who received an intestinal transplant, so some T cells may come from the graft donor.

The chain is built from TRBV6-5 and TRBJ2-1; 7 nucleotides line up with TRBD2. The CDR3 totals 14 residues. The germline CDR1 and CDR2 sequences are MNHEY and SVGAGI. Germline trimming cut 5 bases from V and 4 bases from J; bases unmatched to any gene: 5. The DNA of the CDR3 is TGTGCCAGCAGTCTAGCGGAACCTTACAATGAGCAGTTCTTC. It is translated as CASSLAEPYNEQFF.

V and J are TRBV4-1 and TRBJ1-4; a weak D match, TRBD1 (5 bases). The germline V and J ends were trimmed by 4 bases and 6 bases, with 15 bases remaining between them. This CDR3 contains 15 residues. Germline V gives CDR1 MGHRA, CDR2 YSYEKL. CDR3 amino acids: CASSPLGARDEKLFF. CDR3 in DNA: TGCGCCAGCAGCCCGTTAGGGGCGAGGGATGAAAAACTGTTTTTT.